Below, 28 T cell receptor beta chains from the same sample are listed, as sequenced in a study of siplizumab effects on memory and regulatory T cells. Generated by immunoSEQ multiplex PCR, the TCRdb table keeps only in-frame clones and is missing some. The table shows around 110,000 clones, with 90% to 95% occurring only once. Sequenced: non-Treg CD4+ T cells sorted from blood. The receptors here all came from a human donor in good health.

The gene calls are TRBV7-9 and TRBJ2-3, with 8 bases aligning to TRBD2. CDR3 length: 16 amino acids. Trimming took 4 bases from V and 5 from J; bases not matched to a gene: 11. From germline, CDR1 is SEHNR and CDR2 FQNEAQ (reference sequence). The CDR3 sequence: CASSSSLSGRIDTQYF. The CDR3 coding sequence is TGTGCCAGCAGCTCCTCCCTCAGCGGGAGAATAGATACGCAGTATTTT.

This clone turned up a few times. As DNA, the CDR3 is TGTGCCAGCAGTCCTAACCCCTACAGGGGGCAACTAGCGGGGTACAATGAGCAGTTCTTC. As protein: CASSPNPYRGQLAGYNEQFF. J is TRBJ2-1 and V is TRBV28; D possibly corresponds to TRBD2 (10 bases). With 5 bases removed from V and 4 bases from J, the gap between germline ends came to 30 bases. Germline lookup yields CDR1 MDHEN and CDR2 SYDVKM. This CDR3 has 20 residues.

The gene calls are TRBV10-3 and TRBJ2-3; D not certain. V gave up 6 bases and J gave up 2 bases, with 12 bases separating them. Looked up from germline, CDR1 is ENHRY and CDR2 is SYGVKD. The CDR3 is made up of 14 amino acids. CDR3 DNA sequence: TGTGCCATCAGATCGGCAGAAGACACAGATACGCAGTATTTT. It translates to CAIRSAEDTDTQYF.

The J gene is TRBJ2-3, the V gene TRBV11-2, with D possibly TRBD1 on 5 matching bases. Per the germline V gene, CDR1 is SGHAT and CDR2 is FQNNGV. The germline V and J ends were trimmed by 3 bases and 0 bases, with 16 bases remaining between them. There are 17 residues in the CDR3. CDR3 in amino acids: CASSLEQDSYSTDTQYF. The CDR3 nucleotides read TGTGCCAGCAGCTTGGAACAGGATTCTTATAGCACAGATACGCAGTATTTT.

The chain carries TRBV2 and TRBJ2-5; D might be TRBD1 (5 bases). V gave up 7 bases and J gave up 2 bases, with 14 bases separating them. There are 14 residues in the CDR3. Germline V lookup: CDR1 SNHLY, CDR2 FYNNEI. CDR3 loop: CASKVEGAQETQYF. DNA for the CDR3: TGTGCCAGCAAGGTTGAAGGGGCACAAGAGACCCAGTACTTC.

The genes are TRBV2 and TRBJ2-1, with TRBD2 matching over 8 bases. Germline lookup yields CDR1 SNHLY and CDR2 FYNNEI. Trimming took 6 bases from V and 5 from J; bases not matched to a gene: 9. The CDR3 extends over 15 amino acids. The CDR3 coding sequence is TGTGCCAGCAGGCTACTAGCGGAACAGAACAATGAGCAGTTCTTC. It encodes CASRLLAEQNNEQFF.

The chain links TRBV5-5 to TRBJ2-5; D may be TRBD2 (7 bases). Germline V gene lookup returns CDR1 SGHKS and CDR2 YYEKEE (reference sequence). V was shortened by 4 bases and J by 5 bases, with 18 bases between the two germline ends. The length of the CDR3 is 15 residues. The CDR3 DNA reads TGTGCCAGCAGCACGGAGGGGGGGGCGAGGGAGACCCAGTACTTC. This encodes CASSTEGGARETQYF. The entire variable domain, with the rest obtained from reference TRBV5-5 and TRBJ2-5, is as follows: DAGVTQSPTHLIKTRGQQVTLRCSPISGHKSVSWYQQVLGQGPQFIFQYYEKEERGRGNFPDRFSARQFPNYSSELNVNALLLGDSALYLCASSTEGGARETQYFGPGTRLLVL.

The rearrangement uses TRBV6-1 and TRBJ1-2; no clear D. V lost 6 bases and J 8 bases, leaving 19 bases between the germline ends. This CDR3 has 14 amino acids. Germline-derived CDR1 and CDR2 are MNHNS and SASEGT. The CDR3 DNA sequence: TGTGCCAGCAGCCCGAGGACTCAACTGGGAGGCTACACCTTC. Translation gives CASSPRTQLGGYTF.

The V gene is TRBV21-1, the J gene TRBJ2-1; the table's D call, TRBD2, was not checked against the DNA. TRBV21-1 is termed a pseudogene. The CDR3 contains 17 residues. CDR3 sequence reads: CASHLGLARSSYNEQFF. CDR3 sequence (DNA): TGTGCCAGCCACCTGGGACTAGCGAGGAGCTCCTACAATGAGCAGTTCTTC.

The CDR3 region has the DNA TGTGCCAGCAGCTTAGCATTCGGGGCCACGGGAGATACGCAGTATTTT. It is translated as CASSLAFGATGDTQYF. The gene calls are TRBV7-8 and TRBJ2-3, with D perhaps being TRBD1 or TRBD2 (5 bases each). The CDR3 sequence is 16 residues long. V lost 0 bases to trimming and J lost 5 bases, with 15 bases between them. CDR1 is SGHVS, CDR2 FQNEAQ, per germline.

The CDR3 DNA reads as TGTGCCAGCTCACCGCGACTAGCGGGGGACAATGAGCAGTTCTTC. Its protein is CASSPRLAGDNEQFF. The rearrangement joins TRBV18 to TRBJ2-1, with 12 nucleotides matching TRBD2. J was trimmed by 5 bases and V by 3 bases; bases with no gene match: 2. CDR3 size: 15 residues. Germline CDR1 reads KGHSH; CDR2 reads LQKENI.

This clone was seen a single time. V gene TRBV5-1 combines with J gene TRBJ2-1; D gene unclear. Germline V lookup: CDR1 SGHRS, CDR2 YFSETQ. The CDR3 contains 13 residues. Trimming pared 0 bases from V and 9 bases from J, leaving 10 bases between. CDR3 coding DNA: TGCGCCAGCAGCTTGGCCGGGCGGTCTGAGCAGTTCTTC. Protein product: CASSLAGRSEQFF.

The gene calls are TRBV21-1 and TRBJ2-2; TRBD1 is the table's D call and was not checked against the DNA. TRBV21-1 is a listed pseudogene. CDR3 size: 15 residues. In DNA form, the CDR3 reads TGTGCCAGCAGCACTCGGACACAGAACACCGGGGAGCTGTTTTTT. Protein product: CASSTRTQNTGELFF.

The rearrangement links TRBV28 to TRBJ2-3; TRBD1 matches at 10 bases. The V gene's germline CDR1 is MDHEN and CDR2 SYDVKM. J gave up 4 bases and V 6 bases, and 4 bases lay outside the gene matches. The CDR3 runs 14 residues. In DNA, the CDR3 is TGTGCCAGCAGGGGGACAGGGGACGCAGATACGCAGTATTTT. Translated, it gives CASRGTGDADTQYF.

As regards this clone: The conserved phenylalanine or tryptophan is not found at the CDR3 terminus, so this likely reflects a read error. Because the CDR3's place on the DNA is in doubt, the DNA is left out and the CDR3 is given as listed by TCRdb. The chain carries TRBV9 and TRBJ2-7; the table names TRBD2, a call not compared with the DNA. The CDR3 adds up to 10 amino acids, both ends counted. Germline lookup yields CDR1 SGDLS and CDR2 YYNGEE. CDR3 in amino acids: CARKLTRSSI.

The CDR3 bases are TGTGCCAGCTCCAGGACAGCCTATAATTCACCCCTCCACTTT. This gives the protein CASSRTAYNSPLHF. The chain couples TRBV2 to TRBJ1-6; possibly TRBD1 for D (6 bases). Trimming cost V 8 bases and J 2 bases, with 10 bases left between them. This CDR3 is built from 14 residues. CDR1 and CDR2 (germline): SNHLY, FYNNEI.

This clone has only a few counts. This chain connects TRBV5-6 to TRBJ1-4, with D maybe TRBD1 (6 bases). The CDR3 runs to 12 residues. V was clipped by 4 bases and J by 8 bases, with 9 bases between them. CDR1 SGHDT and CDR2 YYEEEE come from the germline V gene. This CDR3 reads CASSRDTEKLFF. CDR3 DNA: TGTGCCAGCAGCAGGGACACCGAAAAACTGTTTTTT.

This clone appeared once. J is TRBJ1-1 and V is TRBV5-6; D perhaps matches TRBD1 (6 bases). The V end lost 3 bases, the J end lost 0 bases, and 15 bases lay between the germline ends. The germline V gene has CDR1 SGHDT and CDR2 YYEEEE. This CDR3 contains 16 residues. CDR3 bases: TGTGCCAGCAGCTCCGTGGGGGGCCGGGTGAACACTGAAGCTTTCTTT. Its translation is CASSSVGGRVNTEAFF.

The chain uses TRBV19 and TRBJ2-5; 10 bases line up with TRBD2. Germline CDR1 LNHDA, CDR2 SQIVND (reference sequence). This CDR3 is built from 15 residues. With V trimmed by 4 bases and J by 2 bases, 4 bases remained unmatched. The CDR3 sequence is CASSTPTSGQETQYF. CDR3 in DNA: TGTGCCAGTAGTACCCCGACTAGCGGGCAAGAGACCCAGTACTTC.

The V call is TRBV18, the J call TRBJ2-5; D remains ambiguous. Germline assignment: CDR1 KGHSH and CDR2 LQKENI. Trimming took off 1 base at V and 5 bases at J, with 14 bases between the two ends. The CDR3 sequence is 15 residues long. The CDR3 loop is CASSPRGYSEETQYF. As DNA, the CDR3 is TGTGCCAGCTCACCACGGGGTTACTCAGAGGAGACCCAGTACTTC.

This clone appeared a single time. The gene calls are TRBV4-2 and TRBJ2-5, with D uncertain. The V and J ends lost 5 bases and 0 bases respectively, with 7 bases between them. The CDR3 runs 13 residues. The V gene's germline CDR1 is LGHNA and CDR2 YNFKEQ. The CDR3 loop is CASSLGYQETQYF. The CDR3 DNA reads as TGTGCCAGCAGCTTGGGGTACCAAGAGACCCAGTACTTC.

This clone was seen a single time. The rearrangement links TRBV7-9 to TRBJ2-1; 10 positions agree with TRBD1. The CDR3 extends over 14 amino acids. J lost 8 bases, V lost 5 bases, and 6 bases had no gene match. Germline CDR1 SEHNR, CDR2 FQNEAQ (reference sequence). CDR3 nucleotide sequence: TGTGCCAGCAGCCCGGGACAGGGGTTAGATGAGCAGTTCTTC. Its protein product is CASSPGQGLDEQFF.

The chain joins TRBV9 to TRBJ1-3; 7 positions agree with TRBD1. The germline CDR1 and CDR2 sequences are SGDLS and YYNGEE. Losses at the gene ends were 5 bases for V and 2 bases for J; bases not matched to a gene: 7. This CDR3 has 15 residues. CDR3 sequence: CASRATGVTGNTIYF. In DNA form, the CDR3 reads TGTGCCAGCAGAGCAACAGGGGTAACTGGAAACACCATATATTTT.

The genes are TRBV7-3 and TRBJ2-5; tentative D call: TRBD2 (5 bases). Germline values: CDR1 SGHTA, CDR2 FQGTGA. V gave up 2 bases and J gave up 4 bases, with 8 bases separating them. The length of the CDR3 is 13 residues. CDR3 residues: CASSLGGGETQYF. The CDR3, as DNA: TGTGCCAGCAGCTTAGGAGGAGGAGAGACCCAGTACTTC.

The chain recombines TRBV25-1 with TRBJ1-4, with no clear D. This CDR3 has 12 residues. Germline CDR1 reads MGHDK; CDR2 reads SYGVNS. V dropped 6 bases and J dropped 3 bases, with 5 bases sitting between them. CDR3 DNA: TGTGCCAGCAGGGGCCCTAATGAAAAACTGTTTTTT. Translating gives CASRGPNEKLFF.

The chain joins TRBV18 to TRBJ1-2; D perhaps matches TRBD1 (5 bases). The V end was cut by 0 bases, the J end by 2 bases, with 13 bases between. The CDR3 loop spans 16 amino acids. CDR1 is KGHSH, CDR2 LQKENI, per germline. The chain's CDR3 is CASSPPSTVPNYGYTF. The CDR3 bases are TGTGCCAGCTCACCACCTTCGACAGTTCCGAACTATGGCTACACCTTC.

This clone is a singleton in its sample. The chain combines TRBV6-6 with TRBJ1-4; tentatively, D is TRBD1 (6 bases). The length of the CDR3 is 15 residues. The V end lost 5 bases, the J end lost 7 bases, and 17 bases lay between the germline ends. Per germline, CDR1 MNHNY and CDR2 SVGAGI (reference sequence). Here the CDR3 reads CASSNRVLRGEKLFF. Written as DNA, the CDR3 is TGTGCCAGCAGTAACAGGGTTTTAAGGGGTGAAAAACTGTTTTTT.

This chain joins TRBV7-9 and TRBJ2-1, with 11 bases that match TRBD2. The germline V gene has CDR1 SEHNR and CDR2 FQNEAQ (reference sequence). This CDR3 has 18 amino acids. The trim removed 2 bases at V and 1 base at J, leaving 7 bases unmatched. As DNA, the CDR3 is TGTGCCAGCAGCTTATCACTAGCGGGAGTATGGTCCTACAATGAGCAGTTCTTC. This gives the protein CASSLSLAGVWSYNEQFF.